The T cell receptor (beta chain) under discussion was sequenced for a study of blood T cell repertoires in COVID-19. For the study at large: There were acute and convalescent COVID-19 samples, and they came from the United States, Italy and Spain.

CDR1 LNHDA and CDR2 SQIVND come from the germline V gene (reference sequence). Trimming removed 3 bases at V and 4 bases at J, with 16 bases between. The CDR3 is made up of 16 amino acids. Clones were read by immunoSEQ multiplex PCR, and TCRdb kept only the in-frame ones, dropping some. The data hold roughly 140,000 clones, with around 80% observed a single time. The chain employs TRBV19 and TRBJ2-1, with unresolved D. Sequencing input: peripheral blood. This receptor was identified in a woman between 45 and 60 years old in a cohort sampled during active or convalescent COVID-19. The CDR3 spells CASSILSQTPYNEQFF. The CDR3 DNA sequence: TGTGCCAGTAGTATTTTGTCACAGACCCCGTACAATGAGCAGTTCTTC.